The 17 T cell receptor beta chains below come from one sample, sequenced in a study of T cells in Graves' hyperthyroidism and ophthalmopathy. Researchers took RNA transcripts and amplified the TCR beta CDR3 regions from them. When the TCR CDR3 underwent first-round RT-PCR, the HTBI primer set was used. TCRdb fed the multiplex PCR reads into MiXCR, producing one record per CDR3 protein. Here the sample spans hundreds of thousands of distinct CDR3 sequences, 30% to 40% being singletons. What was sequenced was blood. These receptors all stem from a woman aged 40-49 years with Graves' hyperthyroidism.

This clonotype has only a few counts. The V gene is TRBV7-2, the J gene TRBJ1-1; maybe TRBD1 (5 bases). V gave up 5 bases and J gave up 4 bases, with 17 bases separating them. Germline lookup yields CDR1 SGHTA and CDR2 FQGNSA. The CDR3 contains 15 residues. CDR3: CASSGEDKLGTEAFF. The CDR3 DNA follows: TGTGCCAGCAGCGGCGAGGACAAACTTGGCACTGAAGCTTTCTTT.

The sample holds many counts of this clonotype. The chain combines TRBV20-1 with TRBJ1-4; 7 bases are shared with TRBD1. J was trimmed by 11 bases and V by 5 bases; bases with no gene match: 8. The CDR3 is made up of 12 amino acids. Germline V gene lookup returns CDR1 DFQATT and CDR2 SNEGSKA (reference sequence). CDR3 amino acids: CSAPDRAEKLFF. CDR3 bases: TGCAGTGCTCCTGACAGGGCAGAGAAACTGTTTTTT.

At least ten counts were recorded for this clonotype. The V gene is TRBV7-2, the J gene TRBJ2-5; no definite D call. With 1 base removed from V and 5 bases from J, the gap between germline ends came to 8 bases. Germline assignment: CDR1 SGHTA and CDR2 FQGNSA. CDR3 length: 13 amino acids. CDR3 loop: CASSLEVGETQYF. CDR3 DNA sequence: TGTGCCAGCAGCTTAGAGGTGGGGGAGACCCAGTACTTC.

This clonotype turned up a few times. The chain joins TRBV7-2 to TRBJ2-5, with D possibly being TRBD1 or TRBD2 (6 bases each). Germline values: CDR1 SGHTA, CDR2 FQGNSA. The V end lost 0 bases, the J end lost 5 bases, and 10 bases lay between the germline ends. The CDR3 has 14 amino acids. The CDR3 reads CASSLAGGYETQYF. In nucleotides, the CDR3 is TGTGCCAGCAGCTTAGCAGGGGGGTATGAGACCCAGTACTTC.

Written as DNA, the CDR3 is TGTGCCAGCAGCCCAGGCCCCCTCGCTGACAGGGAGAGTCATGGCTACACCTTC. This encodes CASSPGPLADRESHGYTF. The genes are TRBV7-9 and TRBJ1-2, with 7 bases identical to TRBD1. Per germline, CDR1 SEHNR and CDR2 FQNEAQ (reference sequence). V shed 5 bases and J 6 bases; nucleotides not matched to a gene: 21. This CDR3 has 18 amino acids.

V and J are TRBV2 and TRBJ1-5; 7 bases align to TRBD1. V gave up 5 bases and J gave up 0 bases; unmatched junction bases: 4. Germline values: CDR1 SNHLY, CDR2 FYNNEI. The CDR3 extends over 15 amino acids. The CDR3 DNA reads TGTGCCAGCAGTCGGGACAGCTATAGCAATCAGCCCCAGCATTTT. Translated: CASSRDSYSNQPQHF.

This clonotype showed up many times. CDR3 sequence: CASSLTGTGPYEQYF. CDR3 DNA: TGTGCCAGCAGCTTAACTGGGACAGGTCCTTACGAGCAGTACTTC. This sequence joins TRBV11-2 and TRBJ2-7; 8 bases match TRBD1. Germline V CDR1 and CDR2: SGHAT, FQNNGV. The CDR3 length is 15 residues. V lost 2 bases to trimming and J lost 4 bases; unmatched junction nucleotides: 7.

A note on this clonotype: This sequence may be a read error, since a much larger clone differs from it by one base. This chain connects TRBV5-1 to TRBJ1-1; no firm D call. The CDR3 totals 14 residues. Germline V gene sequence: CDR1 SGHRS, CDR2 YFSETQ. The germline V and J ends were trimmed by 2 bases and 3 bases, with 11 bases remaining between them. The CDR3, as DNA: TGCGCCAGCAGCTTCCAGAGTCTGGACACTGAAGCTTTCTTT. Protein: CASSFQSLDTEAFF.

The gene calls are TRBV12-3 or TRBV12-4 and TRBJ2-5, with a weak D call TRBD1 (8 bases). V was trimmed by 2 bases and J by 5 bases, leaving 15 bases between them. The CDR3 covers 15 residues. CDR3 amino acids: CASSLYRGGAETQYF. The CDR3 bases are TGTGCCAGCAGTTTATACAGGGGGGGGGCCGAGACCCAGTACTTC.

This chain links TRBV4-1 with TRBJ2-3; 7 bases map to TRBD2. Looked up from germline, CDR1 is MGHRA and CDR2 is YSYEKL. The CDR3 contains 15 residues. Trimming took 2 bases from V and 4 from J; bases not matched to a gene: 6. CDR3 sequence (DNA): TGCGCCAGCAGCCAACTAGCGGTCGTCGCAGATACGCAGTATTTT. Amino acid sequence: CASSQLAVVADTQYF.

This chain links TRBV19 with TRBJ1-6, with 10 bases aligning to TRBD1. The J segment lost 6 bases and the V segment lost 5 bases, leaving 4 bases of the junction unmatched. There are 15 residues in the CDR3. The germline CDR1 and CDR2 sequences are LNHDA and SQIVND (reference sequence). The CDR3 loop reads CASSPTGGTNSPLHF. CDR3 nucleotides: TGTGCCAGTAGTCCGACAGGGGGCACTAATTCACCCCTCCACTTT. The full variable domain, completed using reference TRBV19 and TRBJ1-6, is DGGITQSPKYLFRKEGQNVTLSCEQNLNHDAMYWYRQDPGQGLRLIYYSQIVNDFQKGDIAEGYSVSREKKESFPLTVTSAQKNPTAFYLCASSPTGGTNSPLHFGNGTRLTVT.

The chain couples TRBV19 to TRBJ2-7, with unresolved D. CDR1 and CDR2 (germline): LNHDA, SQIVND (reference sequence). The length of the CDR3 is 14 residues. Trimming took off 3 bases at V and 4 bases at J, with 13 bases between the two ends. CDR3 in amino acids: CASSIGSREYEQYF. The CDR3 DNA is TGTGCCAGTAGTATCGGGTCACGAGAGTACGAGCAGTACTTC. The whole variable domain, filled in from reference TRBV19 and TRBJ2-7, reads DGGITQSPKYLFRKEGQNVTLSCEQNLNHDAMYWYRQDPGQGLRLIYYSQIVNDFQKGDIAEGYSVSREKKESFPLTVTSAQKNPTAFYLCASSIGSREYEQYFGPGTRLTVT.

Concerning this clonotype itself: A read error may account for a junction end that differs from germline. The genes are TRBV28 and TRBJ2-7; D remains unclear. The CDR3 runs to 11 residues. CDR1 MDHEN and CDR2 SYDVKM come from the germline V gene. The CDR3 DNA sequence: TGTGCCAGCAGTTTTACCCACGAGCAGTGCTTC. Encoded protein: CASSFTHEQCF.

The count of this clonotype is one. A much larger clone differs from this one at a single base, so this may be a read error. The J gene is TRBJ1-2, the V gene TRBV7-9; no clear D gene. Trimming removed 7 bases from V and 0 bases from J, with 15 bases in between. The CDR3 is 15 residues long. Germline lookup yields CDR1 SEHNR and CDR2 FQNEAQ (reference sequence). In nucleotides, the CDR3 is TGTGCCAGCAACTCATCGGGCGGATCTAACTATGGCTACACCTTC. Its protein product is CASNSSGGSNYGYTF.

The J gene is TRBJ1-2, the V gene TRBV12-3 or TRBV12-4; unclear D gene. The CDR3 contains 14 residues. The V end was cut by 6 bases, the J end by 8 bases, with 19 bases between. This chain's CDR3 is CASRRSDGFTGYTF. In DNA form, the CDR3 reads TGTGCCAGCAGGCGGAGCGATGGGTTCACAGGCTACACCTTC.

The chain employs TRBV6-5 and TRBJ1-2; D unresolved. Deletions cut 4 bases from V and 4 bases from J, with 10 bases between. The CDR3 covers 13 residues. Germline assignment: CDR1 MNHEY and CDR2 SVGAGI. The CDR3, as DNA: TGTGCCAGCAGTTCAGACGGATTCTATGGCTACACCTTC. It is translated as CASSSDGFYGYTF.

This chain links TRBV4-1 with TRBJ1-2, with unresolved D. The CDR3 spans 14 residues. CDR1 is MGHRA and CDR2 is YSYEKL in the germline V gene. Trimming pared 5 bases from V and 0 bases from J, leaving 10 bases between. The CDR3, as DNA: TGCGCCAGCAGCGGGGTCGGCGCTAACTATGGCTACACCTTC. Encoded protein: CASSGVGANYGYTF.